The present TCR beta chain was sequenced within a study of T cell repertoires in cytomegalovirus infection. Study in general: Matching HLA type, along with CMV infection, was indicated by public TCR beta signatures.

Study observations and caveats: Individuals carrying CMV plus the relevant HLA were identified by cumulative frequency of public TCR beta families. Predominance within the ex vivo response was attributable to HLA-C-restricted CMV-specific TCR beta clonotypes.

TCRdb itself ran the reads through MiXCR, one entry per CDR3 protein. The data show under 300,000 distinct CDR3 sequences, with under 25% seen just once and roughly 19% held by the top ten. Germline-derived CDR1 and CDR2 are MNHEY and SVGEGT. This CDR3 contains 14 residues. V was pared by 2 bases and J by 5 bases, with 12 bases between. Note on this clonotype: The target antigen is unknown.

The clonotype originates from a human donor in good health (CMV status not recorded). Some clones in this sample may be carry-over from other donors' samples. This chain uses TRBV6-2 or TRBV6-3 with TRBJ1-1, with D perhaps TRBD1 (6 bases). Here the sequenced sample was cultured PBMCs, taken from culture after CMV antigen stimulation. The CDR3 loop is CASSYSNRVTEAFF. As DNA, the CDR3 is TGTGCCAGCAGTTACAGCAACAGGGTAACTGAAGCTTTCTTT.